A single sample is the source of the 25 T cell receptor beta chains below, sequenced in a study of tumor-infiltrating lymphocytes in localized non-small cell lung cancer. Only in-frame clones appear in the TCRdb table, and some are missing; sequencing was by immunoSEQ multiplex PCR. The table has 15,000 to 20,000 clones, more than 60% seen once. The sample consisted of lung tumor tissue. Receptors originate from a human donor with non-small cell lung cancer.

CDR3 in DNA: TGTGCCAGCAGTCCACCTTCTAGCGCCCAAGAGACCCAGTACTTC. Its protein is CASSPPSSAQETQYF. The rearrangement links TRBV6-5 to TRBJ2-5; tentative D call: TRBD2 (6 bases). In germline, CDR1 is MNHEY, CDR2 SVGAGI. The CDR3 loop spans 15 amino acids. Deletions cut 5 bases from V and 1 base from J, with 14 bases between.

There are a few counts of this clone. The gene calls are TRBV29-1 and TRBJ1-1; 9 bases fit TRBD1. This CDR3 region has 13 residues. V was clipped by 4 bases and J by 6 bases; unmatched bases: 6. Per the germline V gene, CDR1 is SQVTM and CDR2 is ANQGSEA. The CDR3 is CSVGTGEVPEAFF. The CDR3, as DNA: TGCAGCGTTGGGACAGGGGAAGTCCCTGAAGCTTTCTTT.

The V gene is TRBV6-5, the J gene TRBJ2-5; 9 bases match TRBD2. Per the germline V gene, CDR1 is MNHEY and CDR2 is SVGAGI. Trimming cost V 2 bases and J 4 bases; bases outside gene matches: 5. There are 15 residues in the CDR3. This CDR3 reads CASSYVAGAGETQYF. In nucleotides, the CDR3 is TGTGCCAGCAGTTACGTAGCGGGAGCGGGAGAGACCCAGTACTTC.

This chain links TRBV7-2 with TRBJ2-1; TRBD1 or TRBD2 may be the D gene (7 bases each). There are 14 residues in the CDR3. Germline assignment: CDR1 SGHTA and CDR2 FQGNSA. V was cut by 4 bases and J by 15 bases, with 22 bases left in between. The CDR3 sequence: CASSSGDAGRGPFF. The CDR3 coding sequence is TGTGCCAGCAGCTCCGGCGACGCGGGGAGGGGGCCGTTCTTC.

The chain recombines TRBV10-2 with TRBJ2-7; D possibly corresponds to TRBD1 (6 bases). With 3 bases removed from V and 2 bases from J, the gap between germline ends came to 8 bases. Germline lookup yields CDR1 WSHSY and CDR2 SAAADI. The CDR3 extends over 13 amino acids. CDR3 nucleotide sequence: TGCGCCAGCAGTGAAGGACAGACCTACGAGCAGTACTTC. Encoded protein: CASSEGQTYEQYF.

This chain links TRBV29-1 with TRBJ1-5, with 8 bases that match TRBD1. The J segment lost 3 bases and the V segment lost 7 bases, leaving 5 bases of the junction unmatched. Germline CDR1 SQVTM, CDR2 ANQGSEA. The CDR3 has 13 amino acids. The CDR3 DNA is TGCAGCGGGGGACAGGACATCAATCAGCCCCAGCATTTT. The encoded protein is CSGGQDINQPQHF.

The chain combines TRBV5-1 with TRBJ2-3; unclear D gene. CDR1 is SGHRS and CDR2 is YFSETQ in the germline V gene. This CDR3 has 11 amino acids. Trimming took off 0 bases at V and 12 bases at J, with 8 bases between the two ends. CDR3 loop: CASSLEFTQYF. The DNA of the CDR3 is TGCGCCAGCAGCTTGGAATTTACCCAGTATTTT.

The chain employs TRBV18 and TRBJ2-3, with 12 bases aligning to TRBD2. J was trimmed by 3 bases and V by 6 bases; bases with no gene match: 13. The germline CDR1 and CDR2 sequences are KGHSH and LQKENI. The CDR3 spans 18 residues. CDR3 protein: CASSFLGSGTSGTDTQYF. CDR3 DNA: TGTGCCAGCTCGTTCCTCGGTAGCGGGACTAGCGGGACAGATACGCAGTATTTT.

V gene TRBV4-1 combines with J gene TRBJ2-3; 10 nucleotides line up with TRBD2. V was pared by 1 base and J by 0 bases, with 4 bases of the junction left unmatched. Germline assignment: CDR1 MGHRA and CDR2 YSYEKL. This CDR3 has 17 amino acids. CDR3 DNA sequence: TGCGCCAGCAGCCAAGGTAGCGGGGGGATGAGCACAGATACGCAGTATTTT. This codes for CASSQGSGGMSTDTQYF.

The rearrangement links TRBV5-5 to TRBJ2-7; D might be TRBD2 (6 bases). CDR1 is SGHKS, CDR2 YYEKEE, per germline (reference sequence). V was pared by 2 bases and J by 4 bases, with 16 bases between. This CDR3 is 15 amino acids long. CDR3 DNA: TGTGCCAGCAGCTTAGACGGGGGAACTCAGTACGAGCAGTACTTC. It codes for CASSLDGGTQYEQYF.

CDR3 in DNA: TGCGCCAGCAGCTTGGCTGGCACGTTCGACCAGTACTTC. Amino acids: CASSLAGTFDQYF. This chain connects TRBV5-1 to TRBJ2-7; D not certain. The germline V gene encodes CDR1 SGHRS and CDR2 YFSETQ. There are 13 residues in the CDR3. With 0 bases removed from V and 10 bases from J, the gap between germline ends came to 14 bases. Full variable domain (remainder filled in from reference TRBV5-1 and TRBJ2-7): KAGVTQTPRYLIKTRGQQVTLSCSPISGHRSVSWYQQTPGQGLQFLFEYFSETQRNKGNFPGRFSGRQFSNSRSEMNVSTLELGDSALYLCASSLAGTFDQYFGPGTRLTVT.

In DNA form, the CDR3 reads TGTGCCAGCAGCCCCCGGGACAGGTTGAACAATGAGCAGTTCTTC. Translated: CASSPRDRLNNEQFF. The chain carries TRBV6-6 and TRBJ2-1, with 8 bases lining up with TRBD1. V was clipped by 6 bases and J by 5 bases; unmatched bases: 9. This CDR3 is built from 15 residues. Germline V gene lookup returns CDR1 MNHNY and CDR2 SVGAGI (reference sequence).

For the CDR3, the DNA is TGTGCCAGCTCACTCGCGGCGGGGGGCACTGAAGCTTTCTTT. Translated, it gives CASSLAAGGTEAFF. This sequence joins TRBV18 and TRBJ1-1, with D possibly matching TRBD1 (5 bases). The CDR3 is 14 amino acids. The V end was cut by 4 bases, the J end by 4 bases, with 13 bases between. CDR1 KGHSH and CDR2 LQKENI come from the germline V gene.

In this sample, this clone is medium-sized (0.01 to 0.1%). This chain links TRBV28 with TRBJ2-1; TRBD2 matches 9 bases. Germline loops: CDR1 MDHEN, CDR2 SYDVKM. CDR3 length: 15 residues. V lost 5 bases to trimming and J lost 6 bases; unmatched junction nucleotides: 8. Here the CDR3 DNA reads TGTGCCAGCAGTGCGCCAGGACTAGCGCGCAATGAGCAGTTCTTC. Translation gives CASSAPGLARNEQFF.

V and J are TRBV4-1 and TRBJ2-5; 15 nucleotides match TRBD2. The germline CDR1 and CDR2 sequences are MGHRA and YSYEKL. V lost 6 bases to trimming and J lost 5 bases; unmatched junction nucleotides: 10. The CDR3 covers 17 residues. CDR3 in amino acids: CASSFRTSGGAGETQYF. The DNA of the CDR3 is TGCGCCAGCAGTTTCAGGACTAGCGGGGGGGCGGGCGAGACCCAGTACTTC.

This clone was observed a handful of times. The V gene is TRBV7-2, the J gene TRBJ2-5; no clear D gene. V lost 0 bases and J 4 bases, leaving 6 bases between the germline ends. Germline V gene sequence: CDR1 SGHTA, CDR2 FQGNSA. The CDR3 totals 13 residues. The chain's CDR3 is CASSLAGRETQYF. The CDR3 DNA follows: TGTGCCAGCAGCTTAGCAGGGCGAGAGACCCAGTACTTC.

A remark on this clone: Other DNA sequences of this sample code for an identical CDR3. V gene TRBV28 combines with J gene TRBJ2-7; 9 nucleotides line up with TRBD1. J gave up 4 bases and V 3 bases, and 4 bases lay outside the gene matches. Per germline, CDR1 MDHEN and CDR2 SYDVKM. This CDR3 region has 14 residues. The CDR3 sequence: CASSFGDRAYEQYF. The CDR3 nucleotides read TGTGCCAGCAGTTTTGGGGACAGGGCGTACGAGCAGTACTTC. Looking up the rest from reference TRBV28 and TRBJ2-7 gives the full variable domain: DVKVTQSSRYLVKRTGEKVFLECVQDMDHENMFWYRQDPGLGLRLIYFSYDVKMKEKGDIPEGYSVSREKKERFSLILESASTNQTSMYLCASSFGDRAYEQYFGPGTRLTVT.

This chain connects TRBV28 to TRBJ1-4, with TRBD1 identical over 7 bases. Germline lookup yields CDR1 MDHEN and CDR2 SYDVKM. This CDR3 spans 15 amino acids. J gave up 2 bases and V 10 bases, and 10 bases lay outside the gene matches. The CDR3 loop reads CATSEIQGTNEKLFF. DNA for the CDR3: TGTGCCACCTCAGAGATACAGGGGACTAATGAAAAACTGTTTTTT. Using reference TRBV28 and TRBJ1-4 for the parts outside the CDR3, the full variable domain is DVKVTQSSRYLVKRTGEKVFLECVQDMDHENMFWYRQDPGLGLRLIYFSYDVKMKEKGDIPEGYSVSREKKERFSLILESASTNQTSMYLCATSEIQGTNEKLFFGSGTQLSVL.

This clone came up a few times. This chain connects TRBV6-5 to TRBJ2-4; 7 bases are shared with TRBD1. V lost 0 bases to trimming and J lost 6 bases; unmatched junction nucleotides: 8. CDR1 and CDR2 (germline): MNHEY, SVGAGI. The CDR3 extends over 16 amino acids. The CDR3 protein is CASSYSPTGQVNIQYF. The CDR3 DNA sequence: TGTGCCAGCAGTTACTCTCCGACAGGGCAAGTAAACATTCAGTACTTC.

The chain combines TRBV14 with TRBJ2-1; 7 bases fit TRBD1. V lost 1 base and J lost 8; bases outside the gene matches: 14. The CDR3 spans 17 residues. The germline V gene has CDR1 SGHDN and CDR2 FVKESK. The CDR3 nucleotides are TGTGCCAGCAGCCAAGTAAGAGGGGGCTTCTCCTCCCATGAGCAGTTCTTC. Amino acids: CASSQVRGGFSSHEQFF.

This clone was seen more than once but under ten times. The rearrangement uses TRBV5-1 and TRBJ1-3; 7 bases fit TRBD1. The CDR3 contains 15 residues. Germline V gives CDR1 SGHRS, CDR2 YFSETQ. V shed 4 bases, J shed 0 bases, and the junction held 4 bases outside the gene matches. The CDR3 region is CASSPGQYSGNTIYF. The CDR3 DNA reads TGCGCCAGCAGCCCGGGACAGTACTCTGGAAACACCATATATTTT.

V usage is TRBV4-2 and J usage is TRBJ1-2; D is undetermined. Trimming pared 4 bases from V and 7 bases from J, leaving 7 bases between. In germline, CDR1 is LGHNA, CDR2 YNFKEQ. CDR3 length: 11 amino acids. The CDR3 is CASSPLTGYTF. In DNA form, the CDR3 reads TGTGCCAGCAGCCCGCTAACTGGCTACACCTTC.

The V call is TRBV10-3, the J call TRBJ1-4; possible D gene TRBD1, 5 bases. The germline V gene encodes CDR1 ENHRY and CDR2 SYGVKD. The V end lost 4 bases, the J end lost 8 bases, and 11 bases lay between the germline ends. The CDR3 covers 13 residues. The CDR3 region is CAISGREGEKLFF. In DNA, the CDR3 is TGTGCCATCAGTGGCAGGGAGGGGGAAAAACTGTTTTTT.

The rearrangement joins TRBV14 to TRBJ2-1, with TRBD2 identical over 13 bases. The CDR3 contains 14 residues. Trimming at V came to 5 bases and at J to 8 bases, leaving 3 bases not matched to a gene. From germline, CDR1 is SGHDN and CDR2 FVKESK. CDR3 sequence (DNA): TGTGCCAGCAGCAGAACTAGCGGGGGGGATGAGCAGTTCTTC. Protein: CASSRTSGGDEQFF. The whole variable domain, filled in from reference TRBV14 and TRBJ2-1, reads EAGVTQFPSHSVIEKGQTVTLRCDPISGHDNLYWYRRVMGKEIKFLLHFVKESKQDESGMPNNRFLAERTGGTYSTLKVQPAELEDSGVYFCASSRTSGGDEQFFGPGTRLTVL.

Only one count was recorded for this clone. This sequence joins TRBV28 and TRBJ2-7; D gene ambiguous. Germline-derived CDR1 and CDR2 are MDHEN and SYDVKM. The CDR3 totals 14 residues. V shed 2 bases and J shed 6 bases, with 14 bases lying between them. CDR3 nucleotides: TGTGCCAGCAGTTTAGGGCTACACTTCGGCGAGCAGTACTTC. This sequence encodes CASSLGLHFGEQYF.